A single sample is the source of the 24 T cell receptor beta chains below, sequenced in a study of cytomegalovirus exposure and HLA in healthy donors. The assay was immunoSEQ multiplex PCR, and TCRdb's table has in-frame clones only and misses some. The sample lists over 200,000 clones, around 78% seen once, with around 5.6% in the top ten. Sequenced material: PBMCs. The receptor source for this set is a young woman in good health and CMV-seronegative.

The chain links TRBV28 to TRBJ1-2, with a tentative D call TRBD1 (6 bases). V lost 5 bases and J 1 base, leaving 17 bases between the germline ends. The CDR3 has 16 amino acids. Germline V CDR1 and CDR2: MDHEN, SYDVKM. The CDR3 protein is CASSAGQYIYNYGYTF. CDR3 in DNA: TGTGCCAGCAGTGCCGGACAGTACATTTATAACTATGGCTACACCTTC.

The chain has TRBV13 and TRBJ2-7; perhaps TRBD2 as D (5 bases). V was trimmed by 6 bases and J by 3 bases, leaving 18 bases between them. The length of the CDR3 is 15 residues. Germline V gene sequence: CDR1 PRHDT, CDR2 FYEKMQ (reference sequence). The CDR3 sequence: CASRAPQARGYEQYF. The CDR3 DNA sequence: TGTGCCAGCAGAGCGCCGCAGGCCCGGGGCTACGAGCAGTACTTC.

The chain is built from TRBV13 and TRBJ1-3; TRBD1 is a possible D gene (5 bases). Germline values: CDR1 PRHDT, CDR2 FYEKMQ (reference sequence). CDR3 size: 13 residues. Trimming cost V 4 bases and J 4 bases, with 8 bases left between them. The CDR3 here is CASSYYRGNTIYF. CDR3 in DNA: TGTGCCAGCAGCTATTACAGGGGAAACACCATATATTTT. The complete variable domain, with remaining parts taken from reference TRBV13 and TRBJ1-3, reads AAGVIQSPRHLIKEKRETATLKCYPIPRHDTVYWYQQGPGQDPQFLISFYEKMQSDKGSIPDRFSAQQFSDYHSELNMSSLELGDSALYFCASSYYRGNTIYFGEGSWLTVV.

The sample holds one count of this clone. The chain is built from TRBV5-6 and TRBJ2-7, with TRBD2 identical over 7 bases. The germline gives CDR1 SGHDT, CDR2 YYEEEE. The CDR3 contains 16 residues. V lost 4 bases and J lost 0; bases outside the gene matches: 10. The CDR3 coding sequence is TGTGCCAGCAGCCCATGGGGGGGAAGGAGCTCCTACGAGCAGTACTTC. Its translation: CASSPWGGRSSYEQYF.

The chain has TRBV5-1 and TRBJ2-1; 8 nucleotides align to TRBD1. The germline V gene has CDR1 SGHRS and CDR2 YFSETQ. With 5 bases clipped from V and 6 bases from J, the junction kept 7 bases outside the gene matches. The CDR3 has 14 amino acids. The CDR3 protein is CASSQGQAVNEQFF. DNA of the CDR3: TGCGCCAGCAGTCAGGGACAGGCGGTCAATGAGCAGTTCTTC. Filled out from reference TRBV5-1 and TRBJ2-1, the complete variable domain reads KAGVTQTPRYLIKTRGQQVTLSCSPISGHRSVSWYQQTPGQGLQFLFEYFSETQRNKGNFPGRFSGRQFSNSRSEMNVSTLELGDSALYLCASSQGQAVNEQFFGPGTRLTVL.

The chain has TRBV2 and TRBJ1-5, with 11 bases fitting TRBD1. The CDR3 is made up of 15 amino acids. CDR1 and CDR2 (germline): SNHLY, FYNNEI. V lost 6 bases and J lost 4; bases outside the gene matches: 5. CDR3 nucleotides: TGTGCCAGCAGGACAGGACAGGGGGCGAATCAGCCCCAGCATTTT. Translated: CASRTGQGANQPQHF.

The chain has TRBV30 and TRBJ1-1; D possibly corresponds to TRBD1 (5 bases). With 5 bases removed from V and 1 base from J, the gap between germline ends came to 11 bases. This CDR3 spans 13 amino acids. In germline, CDR1 is GTSNPN, CDR2 SVGIG (reference sequence). The CDR3 nucleotides read TGTGCCTGGGGATTGGGGGGGAACACTGAAGCTTTCTTT. Protein: CAWGLGGNTEAFF.

CDR3 coding DNA: TGTGCCAGCAGCTTAGAGGCCAGGGGAAACACTGAAGCTTTCTTT. Its protein is CASSLEARGNTEAFF. V and J are TRBV7-9 and TRBJ1-1; tentatively, D is TRBD1 (6 bases). Germline V gives CDR1 SEHNR, CDR2 FQNEAQ (reference sequence). There are 15 residues in the CDR3. With 1 base removed from V and 2 bases from J, the gap between germline ends came to 11 bases. Filled out from reference TRBV7-9 and TRBJ1-1, the complete variable domain reads DTGVSQNPRHKITKRGQNVTFRCDPISEHNRLYWYRQTLGQGPEFLTYFQNEAQLEKSRLLSDRFSAERPKGSFSTLEIQRTEQGDSAMYLCASSLEARGNTEAFFGQGTRLTVV.

This chain joins TRBV5-4 and TRBJ2-7, with 9 bases lining up with TRBD1. The CDR3 contains 13 residues. Germline CDR1 and CDR2: SGHNT and YYREEE (reference sequence). V shed 4 bases and J 6 bases; nucleotides not matched to a gene: 5. The CDR3 reads CASSRDRDGEQYF. Written as DNA, the CDR3 is TGTGCCAGCAGCCGGGACAGGGATGGCGAGCAGTACTTC.

The chain carries TRBV19 and TRBJ2-1, with 8 bases that match TRBD2. With 2 bases clipped from V and 9 bases from J, the junction kept 6 bases outside the gene matches. Germline V gene lookup returns CDR1 LNHDA and CDR2 SQIVND (reference sequence). This CDR3 region has 14 residues. CDR3 in DNA: TGTGCCAGTAGTATATCGGGAGGGCCTGGTGAGCAGTTCTTC. Its protein product is CASSISGGPGEQFF.

This chain connects TRBV11-2 to TRBJ1-4; D possibly corresponds to TRBD1 (6 bases). Germline assignment: CDR1 SGHAT and CDR2 FQNNGV. V gave up 9 bases and J gave up 6 bases, with 14 bases separating them. This CDR3 region has 13 residues. Here the CDR3 reads CASSGRGYEKLFF. In DNA form, the CDR3 reads TGTGCCAGTTCGGGCAGGGGTTATGAAAAACTGTTTTTT.

The V and J genes are TRBV11-2 and TRBJ1-1; D might be TRBD1 (6 bases). This CDR3 is built from 12 residues. Germline V gene data show CDR1 as SGHAT and CDR2 as FQNNGV. The V and J ends lost 5 bases and 5 bases respectively, with 9 bases between them. CDR3 sequence: CASSLQGTEAFF. The CDR3 DNA is TGTGCCAGCAGCCTGCAGGGGACTGAAGCTTTCTTT. The full variable domain, in which reference TRBV11-2 and TRBJ1-1 provide the parts outside the CDR3, is EAGVAQSPRYKIIEKRQSVAFWCNPISGHATLYWYQQILGQGPKLLIQFQNNGVVDDSQLPKDRFSAERLKGVDSTLKIQPAKLEDSAVYLCASSLQGTEAFFGQGTRLTVV.

A few counts support this clone. An end of the junction does not agree with germline; a read error may underlie this. The V call is TRBV29-1, the J call TRBJ1-1; 7 nucleotides match TRBD1. The CDR3 totals 11 residues. Germline V gives CDR1 SQVTM, CDR2 ANQGSEA. CDR3 in amino acids: CSVRVGQVRGF. CDR3 nucleotides: TGCAGCGTTCGGGTTGGACAGGTCCGTGGCTTT.

Only a few counts were recorded for this clone. The chain employs TRBV19 and TRBJ1-1, with 7 bases identical to TRBD1. The junction had 5 bases not matched to a gene; V was cut back by 3 bases and J by 4 bases. Germline lookup yields CDR1 LNHDA and CDR2 SQIVND (reference sequence). This CDR3 is 14 amino acids long. The CDR3 loop is CASSIKTGVTEAFF. The CDR3 nucleotides are TGTGCCAGTAGTATCAAAACAGGGGTCACTGAAGCTTTCTTT.

V gene TRBV11-2 combines with J gene TRBJ2-7; the D gene is possibly TRBD1 (6 bases). The germline CDR1 and CDR2 sequences are SGHAT and FQNNGV. With 5 bases removed from V and 2 bases from J, the gap between germline ends came to 22 bases. The CDR3 has 17 amino acids. Here the CDR3 DNA reads TGTGCCAGCAGCCATAGGACCAGGGGCCCTCCACCCTACGAGCAGTACTTC. Translated, it gives CASSHRTRGPPPYEQYF.

The chain employs TRBV9 and TRBJ1-1; 7 nucleotides agree with TRBD1. With 0 bases clipped from V and 4 bases from J, the junction kept 3 bases outside the gene matches. The CDR3 has 14 amino acids. In germline, CDR1 is SGDLS, CDR2 YYNGEE. The CDR3 sequence is CASSVVQGGTEAFF. In nucleotides, the CDR3 is TGTGCCAGCAGCGTAGTTCAGGGGGGCACTGAAGCTTTCTTT.

This chain connects TRBV15 to TRBJ2-7, with D possibly being TRBD2 (6 bases). Germline loops: CDR1 LNHNV, CDR2 YYDKDF (reference sequence). V lost 0 bases and J 3 bases, leaving 6 bases between the germline ends. CDR3 size: 13 residues. The CDR3 sequence is CATSREGGYEQYF. The CDR3 bases are TGTGCCACCAGCAGAGAGGGGGGCTACGAGCAGTACTTC.

The CDR3 DNA reads as TGTGCCAGCTCACCACCGTCAGGGGTTAACGGCTACACCTTC. Amino acids: CASSPPSGVNGYTF. This chain joins TRBV18 and TRBJ1-2, with D perhaps TRBD1 (6 bases). CDR3 length equals 14 residues. Trimming took 0 bases from V and 8 from J, leaving 13 bases between them. Germline loops: CDR1 KGHSH, CDR2 LQKENI. The variable domain in full, with the rest retrieved from reference TRBV18 and TRBJ1-2, is NAGVMQNPRHLVRRRGQEARLRCSPMKGHSHVYWYRQLPEEGLKFMVYLQKENIIDESGMPKERFSAEFPKEGPSILRIQQVVRGDSAAYFCASSPPSGVNGYTFGSGTRLTVV.

The chain is built from TRBV7-9 and TRBJ2-5; unclear D gene. The CDR3 length is 14 residues. Per the germline V gene, CDR1 is SEHNR and CDR2 is FQNEAQ (reference sequence). The V end lost 0 bases, the J end lost 6 bases, and 11 bases lay between the germline ends. In nucleotides, the CDR3 is TGTGCCAGCAGCTTAGCAGGGTCACGGCAGACCCAGTACTTC. This translates into CASSLAGSRQTQYF.

The chain joins TRBV6-5 to TRBJ1-1; 11 bases fit TRBD1. Germline V CDR1 and CDR2: MNHEY, SVGAGI. After removal of 4 bases from V and 6 bases from J, the junction contained 10 bases not matched to a gene. CDR3 length: 16 amino acids. This CDR3 is CASSFRPGTGGSEAFF. As DNA, the CDR3 is TGTGCCAGCAGTTTCCGCCCCGGGACAGGGGGGTCTGAAGCTTTCTTT.

This sequence joins TRBV27 and TRBJ2-6; 7 bases agree with TRBD2. This CDR3 region has 18 residues. CDR1 MNHEY and CDR2 SMNVEV come from the germline V gene (reference sequence). The V and J ends lost 7 bases and 0 bases, in that order; junction bases with no gene match: 12. Here the CDR3 DNA reads TGTGCCAGCATGGGGGGGTCAGGGCTCTACTCTGGGGCCAACGTCCTGACTTTC. Residues: CASMGGSGLYSGANVLTF.

The sample holds a few counts of this clone. The J gene is TRBJ1-2, the V gene TRBV7-9; TRBD1 is a possible D gene (5 bases). CDR1 and CDR2 (germline): SEHNR, FQNEAQ (reference sequence). The CDR3 spans 14 residues. V was shortened by 2 bases and J by 4 bases, with 11 bases between the two germline ends. As DNA, the CDR3 is TGTGCCAGCAGCTTATCCCAGGACACCTATGGCTACACCTTC. This encodes CASSLSQDTYGYTF.

The chain carries TRBV29-1 and TRBJ1-2; D may be TRBD1 (6 bases). With 7 bases removed from V and 4 bases from J, the gap between germline ends came to 13 bases. This CDR3 contains 12 residues. CDR1 is SQVTM, CDR2 ANQGSEA, per germline. The CDR3 loop reads CSAHGQSYGYTF. The CDR3 nucleotides are TGCAGCGCCCACGGACAGAGCTATGGCTACACCTTC. Together with reference TRBV29-1 and TRBJ1-2, the CDR3 gives the full variable domain: SAVISQKPSRDICQRGTSLTIQCQVDSQVTMMFWYRQQPGQSLTLIATANQGSEATYESGFVIDKFPISRPNLTFSTLTVSNMSPEDSSIYLCSAHGQSYGYTFGSGTRLTVV.

The V and J genes are TRBV19 and TRBJ2-3, with 10 positions matching TRBD2. The CDR3 extends over 14 amino acids. V lost 7 bases to trimming and J lost 6 bases; unmatched junction nucleotides: 7. Looked up from germline, CDR1 is LNHDA and CDR2 is SQIVND (reference sequence). The CDR3 region has the DNA TGTGCCAGTACCCCAGCGGGGGGGGCGGATACGCAGTATTTT. Translation: CASTPAGGADTQYF.